This T cell receptor (beta chain) emerged from a study of cytomegalovirus exposure and HLA in healthy donors. The PCR used 60 Vbeta and 13 Jbeta primers. Original methodology: A later analysis counted 80 million or so unique TCR beta chains, 10 million to 12 million shared. Sequencing was performed with immunoSEQ multiplex PCR; in TCRdb, only in-frame clones are kept and a portion is missing. That table furnishes V, J and clone size, whereas the DNA furnished D and trimming. This repertoire shows about 130,000 clones, around three quarters found once; its top ten account for 2.6%. The study's findings and limits: An analysis that came later showed most CMV-associated TCR beta chains appearing HLA-restricted.

Germline V CDR1 and CDR2: LGHNT, FRNRAP. J gave up 2 bases and V 3 bases, and 5 bases lay outside the gene matches. The CDR3 length is 17 residues. As to this clone: The antigen is unknown.

This TCR derives from a woman aged 60-70 years in good health and CMV-seropositive. This chain connects TRBV12-5 to TRBJ2-4, with 12 bases aligning to TRBD2. Material: PBMCs. The CDR3 DNA sequence: TGTGCTAGTGGTTTCTCTAGCGGGGGGGCGTCCAAAAACATTCAGTACTTC. This translates into CASGFSSGGASKNIQYF.